Presented here are 26 T cell receptor beta chains from one specimen sequenced in a study of T cell changes during pregnancy in multiple sclerosis. This table comes from immunoSEQ multiplex PCR, and its TCRdb copy is limited to in-frame clones, with some not included. The table lists about 49,000 clones, roughly 92% of them singletons. The sequencing here drew on CD8+ T cells from peripheral blood mononuclear cells, taken before pregnancy. The receptors were gathered from a female donor with multiple sclerosis, enrolled in a pregnancy study.

The gene calls are TRBV27 and TRBJ2-5, with D perhaps TRBD1 (5 bases). This CDR3 comprises 14 residues. Trimming stripped 2 bases from V and 4 bases from J, with 11 bases between. The germline V gene encodes CDR1 MNHEY and CDR2 SMNVEV (reference sequence). In DNA form, the CDR3 reads TGTGCCAGCAGTTTACAGGGCACTGCAGAGACCCAGTACTTC. It codes for CASSLQGTAETQYF.

The CDR3 is CASSSQGSYNEQFF. The CDR3 DNA is TGTGCCAGCAGTTCTCAGGGGTCCTACAATGAGCAGTTCTTC. The chain uses TRBV28 and TRBJ2-1, with D perhaps TRBD1 (6 bases). The CDR3 contains 14 residues. Germline V gene lookup returns CDR1 MDHEN and CDR2 SYDVKM. V lost 4 bases and J lost 1, with 8 bases in between.

The chain links TRBV2 to TRBJ2-1; 10 bases are shared with TRBD2. The CDR3 totals 16 residues. Per germline, CDR1 SNHLY and CDR2 FYNNEI. V lost 4 bases, J lost 4 bases, and 7 bases stayed unmatched. In DNA, the CDR3 is TGTGCCAGCAGTGCTGGACTAGCGGAGAATTACAATGAGCAGTTCTTC. The encoded protein is CASSAGLAENYNEQFF.

In its sample, this clone was seen once. The chain employs TRBV5-5 and TRBJ2-7, with D possibly being TRBD2 (6 bases). CDR3 size: 13 residues. Germline V lookup: CDR1 SGHKS, CDR2 YYEKEE (reference sequence). Trimming took 0 bases from V and 7 from J, leaving 11 bases between them. In DNA form, the CDR3 reads TGTGCCAGCAGCTTGGCCCCGGGGAGGGAGCAGTACTTC. Translated: CASSLAPGREQYF.

The genes are TRBV2 and TRBJ2-7, with TRBD2 as a possible D gene (5 bases). This CDR3 is 11 amino acids long. The V gene's germline CDR1 is SNHLY and CDR2 FYNNEI. CDR3 amino acids: CATLGENGQYF. DNA of the CDR3: TGTGCTACCCTCGGGGAGAACGGACAGTACTTC.

The chain joins TRBV4-3 to TRBJ2-3; no definite D call. V was shortened by 0 bases and J by 1 base, with 8 bases between the two germline ends. Germline loops: CDR1 LGHNA, CDR2 YSLEER. The CDR3 spans 15 residues. In nucleotides, the CDR3 is TGCGCCAGCAGCCAAGATTTGGCGGGCACAGATACGCAGTATTTT. This encodes CASSQDLAGTDTQYF.

Comments on this clone: Other DNA sequences from this sample encode an identical CDR3 as well. The genes are TRBV13 and TRBJ2-7, with 12 bases identical to TRBD1. Germline V lookup: CDR1 PRHDT, CDR2 FYEKMQ (reference sequence). The CDR3 extends over 15 amino acids. The junction had 6 bases not matched to a gene; V was cut back by 5 bases and J by 4 bases. CDR3 sequence: CASSPAGQGAYEQYF. The CDR3 bases are TGTGCCAGCAGCCCGGCGGGACAGGGGGCTTACGAGCAGTACTTC.

The chain couples TRBV25-1 to TRBJ1-1, with 9 bases matching TRBD1. The CDR3 extends over 13 amino acids. The trim removed 7 bases at V and 7 bases at J, leaving 7 bases unmatched. Germline V gives CDR1 MGHDK, CDR2 SYGVNS. CDR3: CASKRDRASEAFF. The CDR3 DNA is TGTGCCAGCAAAAGGGACAGGGCCAGTGAAGCTTTCTTT.

The rearrangement uses TRBV6-1 and TRBJ2-7; TRBD1 might be the D (6 bases). Germline V CDR1 and CDR2: MNHNS, SASEGT. The V end was cut by 5 bases, the J end by 6 bases, with 20 bases between. The CDR3 extends over 15 amino acids. CDR3 bases: TGTGCCAGCAGTTCCCGGGCTACTCAAGGGGGCGAGCAGTACTTC. Protein: CASSSRATQGGEQYF.

This chain links TRBV4-1 with TRBJ2-3; TRBD1 aligns across 8 bases. This CDR3 region has 16 residues. Germline CDR1 MGHRA, CDR2 YSYEKL. V lost 4 bases to trimming and J lost 0 bases; unmatched junction nucleotides: 6. For the CDR3, the DNA is TGCGCCAGCAGCCTCCGGACAGGGAGTAGCACAGATACGCAGTATTTT. The encoded protein is CASSLRTGSSTDTQYF.

The chain is built from TRBV7-8 and TRBJ2-1; 7 bases fit TRBD2. With 5 bases clipped from V and 2 bases from J, the junction kept 3 bases outside the gene matches. The CDR3 spans 14 residues. Looked up from germline, CDR1 is SGHVS and CDR2 is FQNEAQ. DNA of the CDR3: TGTGCCAGCAGCCGGACTAGAACCTACAATGAGCAGTTCTTC. Translating it yields CASSRTRTYNEQFF.

In the case of this clone: Compared with germline, one end of the junction differs, possibly owing to a read error. The genes are TRBV7-9 and TRBJ2-1, with a weak D call TRBD1 (7 bases). This CDR3 has 13 residues. Germline lookup yields CDR1 SEHNR and CDR2 FQNEAQ (reference sequence). This chain's CDR3 is CASSQGGYDEQFF. Written as DNA, the CDR3 is TGTGCCAGCAGCCAGGGGGGCTACGATGAGCAGTTCTTC.

The gene calls are TRBV27 and TRBJ2-7, with TRBD2 matching 7 bases. Trimming cost V 0 bases and J 3 bases; bases outside gene matches: 8. The CDR3 loop spans 16 amino acids. CDR1 is MNHEY and CDR2 is SMNVEV in the germline V gene (reference sequence). Here the CDR3 DNA reads TGTGCCAGCAGTTTATCGCTAGCGGCAAATCACTACGAGCAGTACTTC. Residues: CASSLSLAANHYEQYF.

This chain joins TRBV19 and TRBJ2-3; D possibly corresponds to TRBD2 (7 bases). Germline CDR1 is LNHDA and CDR2 is SQIVND (reference sequence). The CDR3 runs 18 residues. V was pared by 2 bases and J by 1 base, with 19 bases between. The DNA for the CDR3 is TGTGCCAGTAGTATATGGGGGCGCGGGGCGGGAGGCACAGATACGCAGTATTTT. It specifies CASSIWGRGAGGTDTQYF.

This clone showed up just a few times. The chain combines TRBV27 with TRBJ1-5; no firm D call. With 3 bases removed from V and 7 bases from J, the gap between germline ends came to 13 bases. The CDR3 contains 14 residues. Germline loops: CDR1 MNHEY, CDR2 SMNVEV (reference sequence). CDR3 coding DNA: TGTGCCAGCAGTTTCACGGGGTACATGCAGCCCCAGCATTTT. This translates into CASSFTGYMQPQHF.

The chain recombines TRBV2 with TRBJ2-1, with TRBD1 matching over 7 bases. This CDR3 has 16 amino acids. Trimming cost V 10 bases and J 0 bases; bases outside gene matches: 12. Germline CDR1 is SNHLY and CDR2 is FYNNEI. CDR3 bases: TGTGCCACCCCCCAGGGGGAGACGAGCTCCTACAATGAGCAGTTCTTC. It yields the protein CATPQGETSSYNEQFF.

V usage is TRBV5-4 and J usage is TRBJ2-7, with D possibly TRBD2 on 6 matching bases. V lost 3 bases and J 0 bases, leaving 7 bases between the germline ends. Germline CDR1 and CDR2: SGHNT and YYREEE (reference sequence). CDR3 length: 13 residues. The CDR3 spells CASSWGDSYEQYF. CDR3 bases: TGTGCCAGCAGCTGGGGGGACTCCTACGAGCAGTACTTC.

The chain carries TRBV29-1 and TRBJ2-7, with a tentative D call TRBD2 (7 bases). The germline CDR1 and CDR2 sequences are SQVTM and ANQGSEA. The CDR3 has 14 amino acids. Deletions cut 4 bases from V and 2 bases from J, with 15 bases between. CDR3 loop: CSVVGGAEAYEQYF. CDR3 bases: TGCAGCGTTGTAGGGGGGGCGGAGGCCTACGAGCAGTACTTC.

This sequence joins TRBV11-2 and TRBJ2-3; TRBD2 matches 7 bases. The CDR3 loop spans 16 amino acids. Trimming removed 4 bases from V and 3 bases from J; junction bases left unmatched: 10. CDR1 is SGHAT and CDR2 is FQNNGV in the germline V gene. The CDR3 spells CASSSGWGEGTDTQYF. The CDR3 nucleotides read TGTGCCAGCAGCTCAGGTTGGGGGGAGGGGACAGATACGCAGTATTTT. Looking up the rest from reference TRBV11-2 and TRBJ2-3 gives the full variable domain: EAGVAQSPRYKIIEKRQSVAFWCNPISGHATLYWYQQILGQGPKLLIQFQNNGVVDDSQLPKDRFSAERLKGVDSTLKIQPAKLEDSAVYLCASSSGWGEGTDTQYFGPGTRLTVL.

V is TRBV27 and J is TRBJ2-1; TRBD1 agrees at 7 bases. Germline V gene data show CDR1 as MNHEY and CDR2 as SMNVEV (reference sequence). V lost 2 bases and J lost 1; bases outside the gene matches: 8. The CDR3 spans 17 residues. CDR3 in DNA: TGTGCCAGCAGTTTAAGAAGGCCAGGGGGTTCCTACAATGAGCAGTTCTTC. It specifies CASSLRRPGGSYNEQFF.

The chain joins TRBV5-1 to TRBJ2-1; D is ambiguous. This CDR3 comprises 13 residues. CDR1 and CDR2 (germline): SGHRS, YFSETQ. Trimming pared 0 bases from V and 7 bases from J, leaving 8 bases between. As DNA, the CDR3 is TGCGCCAGCAGCTTGGGGGCTGGGAATGAGCAGTTCTTC. Translating it yields CASSLGAGNEQFF. Combining the CDR3 with reference TRBV5-1 and TRBJ2-1 gives the whole variable domain KAGVTQTPRYLIKTRGQQVTLSCSPISGHRSVSWYQQTPGQGLQFLFEYFSETQRNKGNFPGRFSGRQFSNSRSEMNVSTLELGDSALYLCASSLGAGNEQFFGPGTRLTVL.

The chain employs TRBV7-2 and TRBJ2-7, with a weak D call TRBD2 (5 bases). The germline gives CDR1 SGHTA, CDR2 FQGNSA. Trimming removed 1 base at V and 5 bases at J, with 27 bases between. The CDR3 has 19 residues. CDR3 in DNA: TGTGCCAGCAGCTTAGTAACTCCCCTCAGGCGGGTAGTAGTCGACGAGCAGTACTTC. Translation: CASSLVTPLRRVVVDEQYF.

Turning to this clone: A far larger clone is one base from this, pointing to a likely read error. The V gene is TRBV4-1, the J gene TRBJ2-7; TRBD2 aligns across 10 bases. CDR3 length: 15 residues. Trimming removed 1 base from V and 0 bases from J; junction bases left unmatched: 0. CDR1 MGHRA and CDR2 YSYEKL come from the germline V gene. CDR3 DNA sequence: TGCGCCAGCAGCCAAGCTAGCGGGAGCTCCTACGAGCAGTACTTC. Translating it yields CASSQASGSSYEQYF.

This chain links TRBV18 with TRBJ2-2, with 7 bases lining up with TRBD2. CDR1 is KGHSH and CDR2 is LQKENI in the germline V gene. J was trimmed by 1 base and V by 7 bases; bases with no gene match: 12. This CDR3 has 17 amino acids. The CDR3 DNA sequence: TGTGCCAGCTACGACGACCTAGCGGCACTGAACACCGGGGAGCTGTTTTTT. Translation: CASYDDLAALNTGELFF.

This clone has just one count. The chain joins TRBV7-9 to TRBJ1-5, with D perhaps matching TRBD1 (6 bases). The CDR3 contains 15 residues. Trimming removed 1 base from V and 6 bases from J, with 13 bases in between. Germline lookup yields CDR1 SEHNR and CDR2 FQNEAQ (reference sequence). CDR3 in amino acids: CASSLDRADSQPQHF. DNA of the CDR3: TGTGCCAGCAGCTTAGACAGGGCGGATTCTCAGCCCCAGCATTTT. Combining the CDR3 with reference TRBV7-9 and TRBJ1-5 gives the whole variable domain DTGVSQNPRHKITKRGQNVTFRCDPISEHNRLYWYRQTLGQGPEFLTYFQNEAQLEKSRLLSDRFSAERPKGSFSTLEIQRTEQGDSAMYLCASSLDRADSQPQHFGDGTRLSIL.

The J gene is TRBJ2-7, the V gene TRBV18; TRBD1 matches at 7 bases. Per the germline V gene, CDR1 is KGHSH and CDR2 is LQKENI. The CDR3 extends over 14 amino acids. Trimming cost V 3 bases and J 2 bases; bases outside gene matches: 4. This CDR3 reads CASSPGTAAYEQYF. The CDR3 DNA reads TGTGCCAGCTCACCCGGGACAGCAGCCTACGAGCAGTACTTC.